This T cell receptor (beta chain) was captured in a study of PD-1 blockade in mismatch repair-deficient tumors. As for the study in general: Enrolled about 2012-2016, patients had progressing, pretreated mismatch repair-deficient cancers of 11 to 13 types. General study results and limits: Tumor-resident clones, often absent from pretreatment blood, expanded after pembrolizumab and then contracted.

Mismatch repair deficiency was confirmed in all patients, by PCR or immunohistochemistry. TCR sequencing covered a few patients who responded to pembrolizumab. With respect to this clone: Its antigen is not identified.

The repertoire was sequenced with immunoSEQ multiplex PCR; TCRdb's copy has only in-frame clones and lacks some. Of around 30,000 clones in the sample, approximately 80% were seen once. Sequencing used PBMCs, obtained around 6 weeks after starting pembrolizumab. This clonotype originated in an adult with mismatch repair-deficient cancer.

CDR3 nucleotides: TGCGCCAGCAGCTTGGGCGAAGAGACCCAGTACTTC. Protein sequence: CASSLGEETQYF. The V gene is TRBV5-1, the J gene TRBJ2-5; D remains unclear. The ends were cut back, 0 bases at V and 3 bases at J, with 3 bases in the middle. The CDR3 spans 12 residues. CDR1 and CDR2 (germline): SGHRS, YFSETQ.